The clone carrying this TCR beta chain was detected only once. V lost 6 bases and J lost 7; bases outside the gene matches: 10. The V gene's germline CDR1 is LGHNA and CDR2 YNFKEQ. The CDR3 loop spans 15 amino acids. Sequencing was performed with immunoSEQ multiplex PCR; in TCRdb, only in-frame clones are kept and a portion is missing. The sample shows about 120,000 clones, under 95% of them seen only once. The sample comes from a study of T cell changes during pregnancy in multiple sclerosis. The TCR sequence derives from a female donor with multiple sclerosis, enrolled in a pregnancy study. This chain joins TRBV4-2 and TRBJ1-2; 11 bases are a match to TRBD1. Sequences were derived from peripheral blood, sampled before pregnancy. As DNA, the CDR3 is TGTGCCAGCAGTACTCCGGGACAGGGGGTTCGTGGCTACACCTTC. Protein: CASSTPGQGVRGYTF.